This T cell receptor (beta chain) was sequenced in a study of CD4 and CD8 cells across lung adenocarcinoma regions. This clonotype is medium-sized by share. TCRdb called the PCR reads again in MiXCR, with one record for every CDR3 protein. Here the sample spans roughly 6,000 distinct CDR3 sequences, over 40% being singletons. The germline V gene encodes CDR1 MNHEY and CDR2 SVGAGI. This CDR3 is built from 16 residues. V lost 4 bases, J lost 4 bases, and 8 bases stayed unmatched. The material sequenced was CD8+ T cells from the margin of a lung tumor. This chain uses TRBV6-5 with TRBJ2-2, with TRBD2 matching over 8 bases. This TCR came from a male donor with lung adenocarcinoma. The CD4 and CD8 labels of this study may be unreliable. The CDR3 region is CASSFLRGGGTGELFF. CDR3 in DNA: TGTGCCAGCAGTTTCCTACGGGGGGGTGGCACCGGGGAGCTGTTTTTT.